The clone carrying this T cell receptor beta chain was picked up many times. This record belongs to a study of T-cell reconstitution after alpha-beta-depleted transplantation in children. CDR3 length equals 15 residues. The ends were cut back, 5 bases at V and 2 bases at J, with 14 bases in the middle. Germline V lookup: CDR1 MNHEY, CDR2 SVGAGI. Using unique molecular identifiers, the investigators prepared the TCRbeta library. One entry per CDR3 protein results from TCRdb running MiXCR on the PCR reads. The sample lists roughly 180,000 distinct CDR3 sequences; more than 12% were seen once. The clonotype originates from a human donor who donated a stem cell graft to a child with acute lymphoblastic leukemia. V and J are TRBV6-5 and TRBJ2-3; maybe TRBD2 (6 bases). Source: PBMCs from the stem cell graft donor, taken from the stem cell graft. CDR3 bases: TGTGCCAGCAGTCTCTCGGGGGTAAACACAGATACGCAGTATTTT. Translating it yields CASSLSGVNTDTQYF.